This T cell receptor beta chain emerged from a study of T cells in tuberculosis. Study details: A South African cohort included IGRA-negative adolescents, latently infected IGRA-positive adolescents and adults with active tuberculosis.

The V and J ends lost 6 bases and 5 bases, in that order; junction bases with no gene match: 1. Germline V gene lookup returns CDR1 MNHEY and CDR2 SVGAGI. The CDR3 sequence is 14 residues long. The assay was immunoSEQ multiplex PCR, and TCRdb's table has in-frame clones only and misses some. The sample holds 25,000 to 35,000 clones, 85% to 95% seen once. The TCR sequence derives from a donor aged 10-29 years with latent tuberculosis or without tuberculosis infection. This sequence joins TRBV6-5 and TRBJ2-1; 13 nucleotides match TRBD2. The specimen was PBMCs. The CDR3: CASRGTSGNNEQFF. The CDR3, as DNA: TGTGCCAGCAGGGGGACTAGCGGGAACAATGAGCAGTTCTTC.